The T cell receptor beta chain under discussion was sequenced for a study of CD8+CD57+ T cells in acquired aplastic anemia. The wider study: The study obtained an average of approximately 2.9 ug of DNA from sorted CD4+ and CD8+ cells.

Regarding this clonotype: What it recognizes is unknown.

Profiling of TCR beta VDJ combinations and CDR3 sequences used genomic DNA as template. TCRdb called the reads again in MiXCR, with one record for every CDR3 protein. The sample has approximately 59,000 distinct CDR3 sequences; 55% to 70% are singletons. Study results and caveats: Between the patient and control groups, CD8+ Simpson's diversity did not differ significantly.

Those patients picked for sequencing had displayed CD8+CD57+ cell expansion on flow cytometry. This CDR3 spans 15 amino acids. V gave up 6 bases and J gave up 2 bases; unmatched junction bases: 9. This chain connects TRBV12-3 or TRBV12-4 to TRBJ1-2; 7 bases are shared with TRBD1. The material sequenced was sorted CD4+, CD8+, or CD8+CD57+ T cells (not recorded which) from PBMCs. The receptor comes from a human donor with aplastic anemia. CDR3 region: CASRAGQVANYGYTF. The CDR3 nucleotides are TGTGCCAGCAGAGCAGGACAGGTAGCAAACTATGGCTACACCTTC.